A selection of T cell receptor beta chains follows, all from one sample in a study of cytomegalovirus exposure and HLA in healthy donors. Sequenced by immunoSEQ multiplex PCR; TCRdb stores in-frame clones only, minus some. The sample carries about 190,000 clones, around 67% recorded once. Sequences were obtained from PBMCs. All receptors come from a woman in her thirties in good health and CMV-seropositive. CDR3s include the opening cysteine and the closing phenylalanine or tryptophan. A D gene is named only where the DNA matches it firmly. Not every row has a clone size; where given, it reads once, few, many or a size class.

.,TRBJ2-5,TRBV2,TRBD2,TGTGCCAGCAGGGCGGCGGGAGGGCCTGGAGAGACCCAGTACTTC,CASRAAGGPGETQYF
.,TRBJ1-3,TRBV7-9,TRBD1,TGTGCCAGCAGCTCGGGACAGGTTACTGGAAACACCATATATTTT,CASSSGQVTGNTIYF
few,TRBJ2-6,TRBV2,.,TGTGCCAGCAGTGTTCACGGGTATGGTGGGGCCAACGTCCTGACTTTC,CASSVHGYGGANVLTF
few,TRBJ2-1,TRBV10-2,TRBD2,TGCGCCAGCAGTGAGTCGGGTAGCGGGCTATACAATGAGCAGTTCTTC,CASSESGSGLYNEQFF
few,TRBJ1-5,TRBV6-1,.,TGTGCCAGCAGTGCTCGTAGCCCGGGGGAGCTTAGCAATCAGCCCCAGCATTTT,CASSARSPGELSNQPQHF
.,TRBJ2-1,TRBV28,TRBD2,TGTGCCAGCAGCCCGGCGACTAGCCACAGCTCCTACAATGAGCAGTTCTTC,CASSPATSHSSYNEQFF
.,TRBJ2-1,TRBV28,.,TGTGCCAGCAGTGGGGCGGAGGGCGATTACAATGAGCAGTTCTTC,CASSGAEGDYNEQFF
once,TRBJ2-7,TRBV7-9,.,TGTGCCAGCAGCGTACAGGGCTACGAGCAGTACTTC,CASSVQGYEQYF
.,TRBJ1-2,TRBV28,.,TGTGCCAGCTCCACCGGGGTCAACTATGGCTACACCTTC,CASSTGVNYGYTF
once,TRBJ1-2,TRBV27,TRBD1,TGTGCCAGCAGTCCGACAGGGTTGGGCCTTTATGGCTACACCTTC,CASSPTGLGLYGYTF
once,TRBJ2-1,TRBV4-2,TRBD2,TGTGCCAGCAGCCAAGATGGGCTAGCGGGAGGTCTCTACAATGAGCAGTTCTTC,CASSQDGLAGGLYNEQFF
.,TRBJ2-7,TRBV27,.,TGTGCCAGCAGTCGCCAGGGGGGAATCTACGAGCAGTACTTC,CASSRQGGIYEQYF
.,TRBJ2-2,TRBV6-5,TRBD1,TGTGCCAGCCAGGGGGACAGGACCACCGGGGAGCTGTTTTTT,CASQGDRTTGELFF
few,TRBJ2-1,TRBV28,.,TGTGCCAGCAGTCACGACTTCTACAATGAGCAGTTCTTC,CASSHDFYNEQFF
.,TRBJ1-1,TRBV7-9,.,TGTGCCAGCAGCCCCCGGGAGAAGGGGTCGGCGAACACTGAAGCTTTCTTT,CASSPREKGSANTEAFF
.,TRBJ1-1,TRBV7-2,.,TGTGCCAGCAGCGCGGTTTGGCGGGGCGGGGGCACTGAAGCTTTCTTT,CASSAVWRGGGTEAFF
few,TRBJ2-3,TRBV28,.,TGTGCCAGCAGTCAGGCGACCGTCACAGATACGCAGTATTTT,CASSQATVTDTQYF
.,TRBJ2-7,TRBV5-1,.,TGCGCCAGCAGCTTGGCCAGGGGTACCCACGAGCAGTACTTC,CASSLARGTHEQYF
few,TRBJ1-4,TRBV27,TRBD1,TGTGCCAGCAGTCACAGGGACAGGGGTTCAGGACTGTTTTTT,CASSHRDRGSGLFF
once,TRBJ2-3,TRBV28,.,TGTGCCAGCACCACTCCCGGCGGGACTAGCACAGATACGCAGTATTTT,CASTTPGGTSTDTQYF
.,TRBJ2-1,TRBV9,.,TGTGCCAGCAGCGTACTATCTTCCCTAAGTGAGCAGTTCTTC,CASSVLSSLSEQFF
.,TRBJ1-1,TRBV6-5,.,TGTGCCAGCAGTTACTCGAGGGACTCCTTGAACACTGAAGCTTTCTTT,CASSYSRDSLNTEAFF
.,TRBJ2-1,TRBV9,.,TGTGCCAGCAGCGTAGCGGTAAGCTCCTACAATGAGCAGTTCTTC,CASSVAVSSYNEQFF
.,TRBJ1-5,TRBV9,TRBD1,TGTGCCAGCAGTGCAGGACCGGGACAGTCGTCTCTGGTTAGCAATCAGCCCCAGCATTTT,CASSAGPGQSSLVSNQPQHF
.,TRBJ2-1,TRBV11-2,TRBD2,TGTGCCAGCAGCTTAGATCTGGCTAGCGGGAGAGGTGAGCAGTTCTTC,CASSLDLASGRGEQFF
.,TRBJ1-4,TRBV6-1,.,TGTGCCAGCAGCCCAGGGTTAACTAATGAAAAACTGTTTTTT,CASSPGLTNEKLFF
.,TRBJ2-7,TRBV28,TRBD1,TGTGCCAGCAGCCTCAGGGGGCCGCGGAAGTACGAGCAGTACTTC,CASSLRGPRKYEQYF
.,TRBJ1-1,TRBV19,TRBD1,TGTGCCAGTAGTACCTCAGGGGGCGAAGCTTTCTTT,CASSTSGGEAFF
few,TRBJ1-1,TRBV5-1,.,TGCGCCAGCAGCTTCAGGGGACAGAACACTGAAGCTTTCTTT,CASSFRGQNTEAFF
.,TRBJ1-1,TRBV28,TRBD1,TGTGCCAGCAGTTTGTCTCGGACAGGCGCTGAAGCTTTCTTT,CASSLSRTGAEAFF
.,TRBJ2-7,TRBV5-1,TRBD2,TGCGCCAGCAGCCCCCTTCTTAGCGGGAGCCCTTCCTACGAGCAGTACTTC,CASSPLLSGSPSYEQYF
.,TRBJ1-2,TRBV4-1,.,TGCGCCAGCAGCCGACAGTTATCTAACTATGGCTACACCTTC,CASSRQLSNYGYTF
.,TRBJ2-7,TRBV2,.,TGTGCCAGCAGAACTCAGGGGTACGAGCAGTACTTC,CASRTQGYEQYF
.,TRBJ2-3,TRBV28,.,TGTGCCAGCAGTTCCCCCGCCGCTGGGGCTCCCCCCACAGATACGCAGTATTTT,CASSSPAAGAPPTDTQYF
.,TRBJ1-2,TRBV5-6,TRBD1,TGTGCCAGCCGCCCGAGGGGGACAGGGGGCAACTATGGCTACACCTTC,CASRPRGTGGNYGYTF
few,TRBJ2-1,TRBV6-4,TRBD1,TGTGCCAGCAGCAGTGACAGGGAGTACAATGAGCAGTTCTTC,CASSSDREYNEQFF
.,TRBJ2-5,TRBV6-1,.,TGTGCCAGCAGTGAAGCCCGGAGGATCCAAGAGACCCAGTACTTC,CASSEARRIQETQYF
.,TRBJ2-3,TRBV6-5,.,TGTGCCAGCAGCACGACAGCCACAGATACGCAGTATTTT,CASSTTATDTQYF
.,TRBJ1-1,TRBV28,.,TGTGCCAGCAGTGAAGGGACAACGGGAACTGAAGCTTTCTTT,CASSEGTTGTEAFF
once,TRBJ2-7,TRBV7-9,TRBD2,TGTGCCAGCAGCCATAGCGGGAGTTTCTCCTACGAGCAGTACTTC,CASSHSGSFSYEQYF
.,TRBJ2-7,TRBV5-1,.,TGCGCCAGCAGCTTGGGGACACCGAGAATGTACGAGCAGTACTTC,CASSLGTPRMYEQYF
.,TRBJ2-2,TRBV4-2,.,TGTGCCAGCAGCCAAGATGAGGCCGGGGAGCTGTTTTTT,CASSQDEAGELFF